This record concerns one T cell receptor beta chain sequence. CDR1 is ENHRY, CDR2 SYGVKD, per germline. Trimming stripped 10 bases from V and 7 bases from J, with 20 bases between. The CDR3 sequence is 13 residues long. This sample stems from a study of cytomegalovirus exposure and HLA in healthy donors. PCR amplification relied on 60 Vbeta primers (plus 13 Jbeta primers). Measured with immunoSEQ multiplex PCR; TCRdb has only the in-frame clones, and not every one. Of about 74,000 clones in the sample, around 70% were seen once. The chain links TRBV10-3 to TRBJ2-7; D might be TRBD2 (6 bases). This clonotype was sampled from a woman aged 40 to 49 in good health and CMV-seropositive. Source material: PBMCs. The CDR3 protein is CATTSGGAREQYF. The CDR3 DNA sequence: TGTGCCACCACCAGCGGAGGGGCGCGGGAGCAGTACTTC.